Listed below are T cell receptor beta chains from one sample, sequenced in a study of identical twins. TCRdb recomputed calls from the 5' RACE reads with MiXCR, one row per CDR3 protein. The sample yields hundreds of thousands of distinct CDR3 sequences, approximately 20% seen once. This sample also appeared in a second study, on yellow fever vaccine responses in identical twins.

Sequenced input: CD4+ T cells sorted from blood. These receptors originate from a woman aged 18 to 35 in good health. Both conserved end residues are part of each CDR3. Fields, in order: CDR3 DNA, CDR3 protein, D gene, clone size, J gene, V gene. D genes are given only for firm matches. Some rows mark clone size as missing; the rest say once, few, many or name a class of expanded clone.

DNA: TGTGCCAGCAGCGTAAGGGGTGAGAATTCACCCCTCCACTTT
CDR3: CASSVRGENSPLHF
D: NA
size: few
J: TRBJ1-6
V: TRBV9

DNA: TGTGCCAGCAGTCCCCCCGTGGGGGAGAGGACCTACAATGAGCAGTTCTTC
CDR3: CASSPPVGERTYNEQFF
D: NA
size: many
J: TRBJ2-1
V: TRBV12-3/TRBV12-4

DNA: TGTGCCAGCAGTCCCCTAGCGGGAATCTACAATGAGCAGTTCTTC
CDR3: CASSPLAGIYNEQFF
D: TRBD2
size: NA
J: TRBJ2-1
V: TRBV6-1

DNA: TGCGCCAGCAGCTTTAAGAGGGGCGTGGACAATGAGCAGTTCTTC
CDR3: CASSFKRGVDNEQFF
D: NA
size: NA
J: TRBJ2-1
V: TRBV5-1

DNA: TGTGCCAGCGGGACAGACTACACAGATACGCAGTATTTT
CDR3: CASGTDYTDTQYF
D: NA
size: NA
J: TRBJ2-3
V: TRBV5-1

DNA: TGTGCCAGCAGTTACGGAGACAGGGGGGTCGTCACCTATGGCTACACCTTC
CDR3: CASSYGDRGVVTYGYTF
D: TRBD1
size: once
J: TRBJ1-2
V: TRBV6-5

DNA: TGTGCCAGCAGCCAAGATCTGGCGGCCCTGCGAGATACGCAGTATTTT
CDR3: CASSQDLAALRDTQYF
D: NA
size: NA
J: TRBJ2-3
V: TRBV4-2

DNA: TGTGCTAGTGGCTTGTCCTCGGGGAAAGAGACCCAGTACTTC
CDR3: CASGLSSGKETQYF
D: NA
size: NA
J: TRBJ2-5
V: TRBV12-5

DNA: TGCGCCAGCAGCGCAACTGGGAAAGAGACCCAGTACTTC
CDR3: CASSATGKETQYF
D: NA
size: NA
J: TRBJ2-5
V: TRBV5-1

DNA: TGTGCCAGCAGCCCCGACGGACGTGTTGAAGCTTTCTTT
CDR3: CASSPDGRVEAFF
D: NA
size: NA
J: TRBJ1-1
V: TRBV5-5

DNA: TGCGCCAGCAGCCCTTTTAACAACAGGGGGCAGGGAGATACGCAGTATTTT
CDR3: CASSPFNNRGQGDTQYF
D: TRBD1
size: few
J: TRBJ2-3
V: TRBV4-1

DNA: TGCGCCAGCAGCTTGGAGGGCGGAGACGCGGATACGCAGTATTTT
CDR3: CASSLEGGDADTQYF
D: NA
size: NA
J: TRBJ2-3
V: TRBV5-1

DNA: TGTGCCAGCAGCCCCCAGAACCGAGATACGCAGTATTTT
CDR3: CASSPQNRDTQYF
D: NA
size: once
J: TRBJ2-3
V: TRBV7-6

DNA: TGCGCCAGCAGTGAGTCCGGTGCCTCCTACAATGAGCAGTTCTTC
CDR3: CASSESGASYNEQFF
D: NA
size: NA
J: TRBJ2-1
V: TRBV10-1

DNA: TGCGCCAGCAGTGCCCTCTCCTACGAGCAGTACTTC
CDR3: CASSALSYEQYF
D: NA
size: few
J: TRBJ2-7
V: TRBV10-2

DNA: TGCGCCAGCAGCTCTAGGGTTGAGCAGTTCTTC
CDR3: CASSSRVEQFF
D: NA
size: NA
J: TRBJ2-1
V: TRBV5-1

DNA: TGTGCCAGCAGTTATGGGACACCCATAACAGATACGCAGTATTTT
CDR3: CASSYGTPITDTQYF
D: NA
size: NA
J: TRBJ2-3
V: TRBV6-5

DNA: TGCGCCAGCCGACAGGGGTCGGGCCTCAATGAGCAGTTCTTC
CDR3: CASRQGSGLNEQFF
D: TRBD1
size: NA
J: TRBJ2-1
V: TRBV5-1

DNA: TGTGCCAGCGCGCCGGGGGGGAGTGGCACAGATACGCAGTATTTT
CDR3: CASAPGGSGTDTQYF
D: TRBD2
size: NA
J: TRBJ2-3
V: TRBV3-1

DNA: TGCAGTGCTCAGGACGCCGGGGAGCTGTTTTTT
CDR3: CSAQDAGELFF
D: NA
size: few
J: TRBJ2-2
V: TRBV20-1

DNA: TGCGCCAGCAGCCAAGTAGCGCCGTGGGCCTCAGAGACCCAGTACTTC
CDR3: CASSQVAPWASETQYF
D: NA
size: NA
J: TRBJ2-5
V: TRBV4-1

DNA: TGCGCCAGCAGTCATGACAGGGAAGAGACCCAGTACTTC
CDR3: CASSHDREETQYF
D: TRBD1
size: few
J: TRBJ2-5
V: TRBV5-1

DNA: TGTGCCAGCAGCCGAAGTCTGGGACAATCCTACAATGAGCAGTTCTTC
CDR3: CASSRSLGQSYNEQFF
D: NA
size: NA
J: TRBJ2-1
V: TRBV7-3

DNA: TGTGCCACCAGCAGAGATCCGAGGACGACAGGGAGAGAGACCCAGTACTTC
CDR3: CATSRDPRTTGRETQYF
D: TRBD1
size: NA
J: TRBJ2-5
V: TRBV15